The source of this T cell receptor beta chain is a study of blood T cell repertoires in COVID-19. This clone has more than one count but fewer than ten. TCRdb's table, derived via immunoSEQ multiplex PCR, lists solely in-frame clones and lacks some. Of 100,000 to 150,000 clones in the sample, around 70% were seen once. Source material: peripheral blood. The sequence came from a man aged 55-75 years with acute or convalescent COVID-19.

The CDR3 is CSVDLRGRGNTIYF. The CDR3 DNA follows: TGCAGCGTTGACTTAAGAGGGAGGGGAAACACCATATATTTT. The chain is built from TRBV29-1 and TRBJ1-3; no clear D gene. The CDR3 extends over 14 amino acids. Germline assignment: CDR1 SQVTM and CDR2 ANQGSEA. V lost 3 bases and J 4 bases, leaving 13 bases between the germline ends.